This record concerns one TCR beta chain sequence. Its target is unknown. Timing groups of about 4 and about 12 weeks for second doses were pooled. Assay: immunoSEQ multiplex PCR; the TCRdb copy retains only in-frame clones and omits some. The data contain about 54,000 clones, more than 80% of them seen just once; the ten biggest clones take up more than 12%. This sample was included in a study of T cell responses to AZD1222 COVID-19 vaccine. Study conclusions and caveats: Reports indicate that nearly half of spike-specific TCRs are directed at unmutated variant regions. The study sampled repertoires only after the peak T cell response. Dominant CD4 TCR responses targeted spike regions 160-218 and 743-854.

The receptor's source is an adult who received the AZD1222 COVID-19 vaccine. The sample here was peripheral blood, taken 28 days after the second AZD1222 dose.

The chain's CDR3 is CSVVIRDSYSNQPQHF. The CDR3 DNA follows: TGCAGCGTCGTTATCCGGGACAGCTATAGCAATCAGCCCCAGCATTTT. The chain combines TRBV29-1 with TRBJ1-5, with 7 nucleotides matching TRBD1. The CDR3 has 16 residues. Germline V gene sequence: CDR1 SQVTM, CDR2 ANQGSEA. J gave up 0 bases and V 6 bases, and 11 bases lay outside the gene matches.